The 5 T cell receptor beta chains in this list originate from one sample, sequenced in a study of blood T cell repertoires in COVID-19. Method: immunoSEQ multiplex PCR; TCRdb's copy keeps in-frame clones and lacks some. Of 200,000 to 300,000 clones in the sample, around 89% are singletons; the top ten hold approximately 4.2%. Sequencing was carried out using PBMCs or T cells enriched from blood (not recorded which). The receptors here all came from a woman in her 30s who had recovered from COVID-19.

The chain couples TRBV9 to TRBJ1-1; 7 bases map to TRBD1. CDR1 SGDLS and CDR2 YYNGEE come from the germline V gene. The V and J ends lost 4 bases and 11 bases, in that order; junction bases with no gene match: 14. The CDR3 covers 14 residues. DNA for the CDR3: TGTGCCAGCAGCCCCTTTCCGGACAGGAAGTTGGCTTTCTTT. Amino acid sequence: CASSPFPDRKLAFF.

The chain links TRBV19 to TRBJ1-1; maybe TRBD1 (6 bases). The germline V gene encodes CDR1 LNHDA and CDR2 SQIVND (reference sequence). CDR3 size: 14 residues. Trimming removed 10 bases from V and 4 bases from J, with 19 bases in between. CDR3 protein: CATQIGGGSTEAFF. The CDR3 bases are TGTGCCACTCAGATAGGGGGGGGTTCCACTGAAGCTTTCTTT.

In DNA, the CDR3 is TGTGCCACCAGCAGAGGACTAGCGGCTTCCTACGAGCAGTACTTC. Residues: CATSRGLAASYEQYF. The rearrangement joins TRBV15 to TRBJ2-7; TRBD2 aligns across 9 bases. Germline-derived CDR1 and CDR2 are LNHNV and YYDKDF (reference sequence). The CDR3 contains 15 residues. The V and J ends lost 1 base and 1 base, in that order; junction bases with no gene match: 2. Drawing the rest from reference TRBV15 and TRBJ2-7, the complete variable domain is DAMVIQNPRYQVTQFGKPVTLSCSQTLNHNVMYWYQQKSSQAPKLLFHYYDKDFNNEADTPDNFQSRRPNTSFCFLDIRSPGLGDTAMYLCATSRGLAASYEQYFGPGTRLTVT.

The chain couples TRBV19 to TRBJ2-1; possibly TRBD2 for D (6 bases). CDR1 and CDR2 from the germline V gene are LNHDA and SQIVND (reference sequence). Trimming shortened V by 7 bases and J by 8 bases, and 18 bases separated the two germline ends. This CDR3 has 14 amino acids. CDR3 residues: CASKLTGDHHEQFF. In nucleotides, the CDR3 is TGTGCCAGTAAATTAACGGGAGATCACCATGAGCAGTTCTTC.

This chain uses TRBV12-3 or TRBV12-4 with TRBJ2-7, with D perhaps matching TRBD1 (5 bases). Trimming cost V 3 bases and J 2 bases, with 8 bases left between them. The CDR3 is 13 residues long. This chain's CDR3 is CASSFPGTYEQYF. DNA of the CDR3: TGTGCCAGCAGTTTTCCAGGGACCTACGAGCAGTACTTC.